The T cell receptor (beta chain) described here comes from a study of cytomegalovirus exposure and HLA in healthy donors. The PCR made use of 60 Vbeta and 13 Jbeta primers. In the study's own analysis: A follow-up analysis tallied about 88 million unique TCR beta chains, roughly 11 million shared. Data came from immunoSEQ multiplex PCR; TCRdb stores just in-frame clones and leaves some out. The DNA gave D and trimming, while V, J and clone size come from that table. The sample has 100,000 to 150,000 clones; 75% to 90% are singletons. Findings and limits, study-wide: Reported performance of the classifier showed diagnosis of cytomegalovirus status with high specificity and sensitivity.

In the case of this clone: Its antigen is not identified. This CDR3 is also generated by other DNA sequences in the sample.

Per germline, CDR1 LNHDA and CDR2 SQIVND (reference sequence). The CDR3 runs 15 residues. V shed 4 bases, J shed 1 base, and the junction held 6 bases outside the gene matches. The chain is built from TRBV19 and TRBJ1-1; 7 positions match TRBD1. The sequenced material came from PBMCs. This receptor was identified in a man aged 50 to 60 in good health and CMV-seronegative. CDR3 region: CASSTSGQSNTEAFF. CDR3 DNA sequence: TGTGCCAGTAGTACCTCGGGACAGTCGAACACTGAAGCTTTCTTT. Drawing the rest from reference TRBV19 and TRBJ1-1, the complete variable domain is DGGITQSPKYLFRKEGQNVTLSCEQNLNHDAMYWYRQDPGQGLRLIYYSQIVNDFQKGDIAEGYSVSREKKESFPLTVTSAQKNPTAFYLCASSTSGQSNTEAFFGQGTRLTVV.